The rows below give T cell receptor beta chains drawn from one sample of a study of blood T cell repertoires in COVID-19. Only in-frame clones appear in the TCRdb table, and some are missing; sequencing was by immunoSEQ multiplex PCR. The sample yields around 220,000 clones, about nine tenths seen once. Sequenced sample: PBMCs or T cells enriched from blood (not recorded which). Receptor source: a woman aged 30 to 39 with acute COVID-19. Each CDR3 is given with its conserved first and last residue. The D gene is left open where the match is weak. Where a row states a size, it is once, few, many or the class of an expanded clone; other rows omit it.

d_call,clone_size,j_call,v_call,cdr3_aa,cdr3_nt
.,.,TRBJ2-3,TRBV5-1,CASSLRGAGEDTQYF,TGCGCCAGCAGCTTGCGGGGGGCCGGGGAAGATACGCAGTATTTT
.,once,TRBJ1-5,TRBV5-4,CASSLSRSNQPQHF,TGTGCCAGCAGCTTGTCTAGAAGCAATCAGCCCCAGCATTTT
.,.,TRBJ2-7,TRBV10-3,CAISESPPGPLYEQYF,TGTGCCATCAGTGAGTCCCCCCCAGGTCCCCTCTACGAGCAGTACTTC
TRBD2,.,TRBJ2-3,TRBV6-4,CASSETSGGTDTQYF,TGTGCCAGCAGCGAGACTAGCGGGGGCACAGATACGCAGTATTTT
TRBD1,.,TRBJ1-5,TRBV28,CASRAGTGYGQPQHF,TGTGCCAGCAGGGCCGGGACAGGTTACGGTCAGCCCCAGCATTTT
.,.,TRBJ2-2,TRBV27,CASSLGTNTGELFF,TGTGCCAGCAGTTTGGGCACGAACACCGGGGAGCTGTTTTTT
TRBD2,once,TRBJ2-1,TRBV4-1,CASSQETSGSNEQFF,TGCGCCAGCAGCCAAGAGACTAGCGGGAGCAATGAGCAGTTCTTC
.,.,TRBJ1-3,TRBV2,CASSVQAGNTIYF,TGTGCCAGCAGTGTTCAGGCTGGAAACACCATATATTTT
TRBD2,once,TRBJ2-1,TRBV9,CASSVGASGGLFFSSYNEQFF,TGTGCCAGCAGCGTCGGGGCCAGCGGGGGGCTTTTCTTTAGCTCCTACAATGAGCAGTTCTTC
.,medium-sized,TRBJ2-1,TRBV19,CASSIPYNEQFF,TGTGCCAGTAGTATCCCTTACAATGAGCAGTTCTTC
.,.,TRBJ2-2,TRBV5-1,CASSLSPLLASGELFF,TGCGCCAGCAGCTTGTCTCCCCTACTAGCTTCCGGGGAGCTGTTTTTT
.,.,TRBJ1-2,TRBV7-2,CASSLSDEQHRSGGYTF,TGTGCCAGCAGCCTATCTGACGAACAGCACCGGTCGGGGGGCTACACCTTC
.,.,TRBJ2-1,TRBV24-1,CATSEEVPYNEQFF,TGTGCCACCAGTGAAGAGGTCCCCTACAATGAGCAGTTCTTC
.,.,TRBJ2-2,TRBV19,CASSISVTGELFF,TGTGCCAGTAGTATTTCCGTAACCGGGGAGCTGTTTTTT
TRBD1,once,TRBJ1-1,TRBV6-5,CASRQDRGNTEAFF,TGTGCCAGCAGGCAGGACAGGGGAAACACTGAAGCTTTCTTT
TRBD2,.,TRBJ2-1,TRBV28,CASSPWIAGGFGEQFF,TGTGCCAGCAGTCCCTGGATAGCGGGAGGCTTTGGTGAGCAGTTCTTC
.,.,TRBJ1-5,TRBV7-9,CASSLVEDQPQHF,TGTGCCAGCAGCTTAGTAGAGGATCAGCCCCAGCATTTT
TRBD1,.,TRBJ1-6,TRBV5-5,CASSPGQNNSPLHF,TGTGCCAGCAGCCCGGGACAGAACAATTCACCCCTCCACTTT
TRBD1,.,TRBJ1-4,TRBV5-1,CASSLGDSRGGKLFF,TGCGCCAGCAGCCTCGGGGACAGCCGGGGTGGAAAACTGTTTTTT
TRBD1,.,TRBJ1-5,TRBV4-1,CASSQGQGAAQPQHF,TGCGCCAGCAGCCAAGGACAGGGGGCCGCTCAGCCCCAGCATTTT
TRBD2,.,TRBJ2-1,TRBV3-1/TRBV3-2,CASSQVSSGSACSYEQFF,TGTGCCAGCAGCCAAGTTTCCAGCGGGAGCGCTTGTAGCTATGAGCAGTTCTTC
.,.,TRBJ1-2,TRBV28,CASSLGVPGTNYGYTF,TGTGCCAGCAGTTTAGGTGTTCCAGGCACAAACTATGGCTACACCTTC
TRBD1,.,TRBJ2-3,TRBV5-4,CASSPGQTSTDTQYF,TGTGCCAGCAGCCCGGGACAGACTAGCACAGATACGCAGTATTTT
TRBD2,.,TRBJ2-7,TRBV18,CASSPGLASSYEQYF,TGTGCCAGCTCACCAGGACTAGCCAGCTCCTACGAGCAGTACTTC
.,.,TRBJ2-5,TRBV7-2,CASSLANYGRETQYF,TGTGCCAGCAGCTTAGCGAACTACGGTCGAGAGACCCAGTACTTC